Presented here are 5 T cell receptor beta chains from one specimen sequenced in a study of blood T cell repertoires in COVID-19. Profiling relied on immunoSEQ multiplex PCR, and the TCRdb table lists in-frame clones only, not all of them. The table records over 100,000 clones, roughly nine tenths of them present only once. The sample comprised peripheral blood. The receptors were gathered from a middle-aged man with acute or convalescent COVID-19.

The rearrangement uses TRBV27 and TRBJ2-5; 11 nucleotides agree with TRBD2. With 5 bases clipped from V and 4 bases from J, the junction kept 3 bases outside the gene matches. The germline V gene encodes CDR1 MNHEY and CDR2 SMNVEV (reference sequence). This CDR3 region has 14 residues. Here the CDR3 DNA reads TGTGCCAGCAGTCATCTAGCGGGGGGAGAGACCCAGTACTTC. This translates into CASSHLAGGETQYF.

This rearrangement joins TRBV27 to TRBJ2-1; D is ambiguous. Germline V gives CDR1 MNHEY, CDR2 SMNVEV (reference sequence). The V end lost 5 bases, the J end lost 0 bases, and 11 bases lay between the germline ends. This CDR3 spans 15 amino acids. This CDR3 is CASSPSHNSYNEQFF. In nucleotides, the CDR3 is TGTGCCAGCAGTCCCTCACACAACTCCTACAATGAGCAGTTCTTC.

This clone was seen many times. The chain couples TRBV5-1 to TRBJ1-2; 8 nucleotides align to TRBD1. CDR1 and CDR2 (germline): SGHRS, YFSETQ. The CDR3 has 14 residues. Losses at the gene ends were 4 bases for V and 4 bases for J; bases not matched to a gene: 6. CDR3 residues: CASSTGQGFYGYTF. The CDR3 nucleotides read TGCGCCAGCAGCACAGGACAGGGATTCTATGGCTACACCTTC.

The chain has TRBV5-1 and TRBJ2-1; tentatively, D is TRBD1 (5 bases). Germline values: CDR1 SGHRS, CDR2 YFSETQ. This CDR3 has 16 residues. The V and J ends lost 3 bases and 0 bases respectively, with 13 bases between them. The chain's CDR3 is CASSSDRQSSYNEQFF. The DNA of the CDR3 is TGCGCCAGCAGCTCAGACCGACAGAGCTCCTACAATGAGCAGTTCTTC.

The genes are TRBV3-1 (or the pseudogene TRBV3-2) and TRBJ1-2; TRBD1 matches at 9 bases. Looked up from germline, CDR1 is LGHDT and CDR2 is YNNKEL (reference sequence). The CDR3 covers 15 residues. Trimming at V came to 4 bases and at J to 8 bases, leaving 11 bases not matched to a gene. DNA for the CDR3: TGTGCCAGCAGCCCCCTGGGACAGGGAGTTGGAGGCTACACCTTC. Its protein is CASSPLGQGVGGYTF.